Included here is one T cell receptor beta chain sequence, with context. Its antigen is not known. The junction had 6 bases not matched to a gene; V was cut back by 3 bases and J by 4 bases. The CDR3 length is 15 residues. Germline V gene sequence: CDR1 SGDLS, CDR2 YYNGEE. The sample is drawn from a study of T-cell reconstitution after alpha-beta-depleted transplantation in children. Preparation of the TCRbeta library involved a method that used unique molecular identifiers. TCRdb ran MiXCR on the PCR reads and lists one entry per CDR3 protein. The data contain 780,000 or so distinct CDR3 sequences, 15% to 20% of them seen just once; the ten biggest clones take up approximately 5%. Points from the study as a whole: Reportedly, only several hundred clones from non-depleted graft cells drove alpha-beta T-cell counts at about two months. At the one-year point after transplant, T-cell counts and TCRbeta diversity were found to come mostly from T cells that had been newly produced. At day 60, the high TCRbeta diversity found in some patients originated from recipient T cells and thymic progenitors that had survived.

The sequences come from PBMCs, mostly from graft donor cells, collected 360 days after TCRalphabeta/CD19-depleted stem cell transplant. This sequence was found in a male patient between 10 and 17 years old who had a stem cell transplant for acute lymphoblastic leukemia, so the T cells may come from the graft donor. V gene TRBV9 combines with J gene TRBJ2-1; 8 bases are a match to TRBD2. The CDR3 bases are TGTGCCAGCAGCGATAGCGGGAAAGTTTACAATGAGCAGTTCTTC. This translates into CASSDSGKVYNEQFF.